Here is one T cell receptor (beta chain) with its context. Its antigen target is currently unknown. No quality values exist for individual bases; no much larger clone is one base distant. This record belongs to a study of T cell responses to AZD1222 COVID-19 vaccine (dated by TCRdb to about 2021). Turning to the overall study: AZD1222 recipients whose second dose came at about 4 weeks and those whose second dose came at about 12 weeks were combined into one group, since spike-specific TCR depth and breadth did not differ between the two schedules. TCR sequencing was performed for more than 230 trial participants, of whom around 210 were given two doses of AZD1222 and approximately 26 were given two doses of MenACWY control vaccine. Trial participants were enrolled by age into 18-55, 56-69 and 70-plus year subgroups, with roughly 160, 29 and 62 TCR-sequenced participants respectively. Here is what the overall study found, with its caveats: In the small 56-69-year group, the increase in depth fell short of significance, most likely because of low power. Conclusions about previously exposed vaccinees are limited, since just five or six AZD1222 recipients were seropositive for SARS-CoV-2 at baseline. After two AZD1222 doses, both the breadth and the depth of spike-specific TCRs were significantly higher than at day 0 and than in MenACWY recipients. Reportedly, almost half of the unique spike-specific TCRs recognized epitopes lying outside the regions that are mutated in the B.1.351 and B.1.1.7 variants. Because no day 14 peak-response samples were available, repertoires were characterized only after the peak T cell response. The whole spike protein was spanned by vaccine-associated CD4 TCRs, and dominant responses were seen in regions 160-218 and 743-854. Participants were mostly white British and included more females than males, and it was suggested by the authors that clonal diversity may have been underestimated.

The time point label of this sample denotes: baseline before first vaccination. Samples from vaccinated people were obtained from the UK trials COV001 and COV002, which included a single-blind randomized controlled phase 2/3 trial of AZD1222 (ChAdOx1 nCoV-19) in healthy adults. For TCRbeta chain sequencing, PBMC samples were collected from trial participants at day 0 and at day 28 after the second dose. The CDR3 regions of human TCRbeta chains were analyzed by immunosequencing. The original pipeline was this. Repertoire TCRs were checked for matches against a reference library of SARS-CoV-2-specific TCRs that had been generated using the MIRA antigen-specificity platform. Breadth was defined as the fraction of unique TCRs that were SARS-CoV-2-associated. Depth was defined as the fraction of total T cells that were SARS-CoV-2-associated. Using the MIRA data, each spike-specific TCR was assigned both to the spike region to which the TCR was reactive and to a CD4 or CD8 class. Log10-transformed breadth and depth values were compared by one-way ANOVA with Sidak's multiple comparisons tests. TCRdb took over this immuneACCESS table, retaining in-frame rearrangements with V and J assigned. Such tables are incomplete; in checked studies, under half of the missing clones stem from an unresolved V gene, and the remainder is unexplained. The V and J calls and clone size are taken from that table; D and trimming were inferred from the DNA. The sample table shows some 150,000 clones, and more than 90% are seen once. The ten biggest clones cover roughly 5% of the sample.

The CDR3 goes from the cysteine to the phenylalanine over 13 residues. Only the CDR3 part of the read is kept: 39 bases, read in frame from the first base. The germline V gene sets CDR1 to MDHEN and CDR2 to SYDVKM. V drops 2 bases and J drops 2 bases, leaving 6 bases in between. The sequence was obtained from an adult in good health. The sequence links TRBV28 to TRBJ1-2; the D gene assignment is ambiguous. The material was peripheral blood, obtained on day 0 of AZD1222 vaccination. The sequence in DNA is TGTGCCAGCAGTTTAGAGGAGAACTATGGCTACACCTTC. It translates as CASSLEENYGYTF.